One sample yielded the 32 T cell receptor beta chains listed below, sequenced in a study of CD8 T cells in Susac syndrome. RNA, at about 0.5 to 1 ug, was reverse transcribed with random hexamers. TCRdb reprocessed the immunoSEQ multiplex PCR reads with MiXCR, giving one entry per CDR3 protein. The data contain 150,000 to 200,000 distinct CDR3 sequences, 90% to 95% of them singletons. The sequencing sample was made of CD4+ T cells from PBMCs. These receptors were taken from a human donor with Susac syndrome.

The chain has TRBV20-1 and TRBJ2-5, with 9 positions matching TRBD2. The CDR3 loop spans 15 amino acids. After removal of 0 bases from V and 7 bases from J, the junction contained 9 bases not matched to a gene. The germline gives CDR1 DFQATT, CDR2 SNEGSKA (reference sequence). CDR3 in amino acids: CSARDLRGGALTQYF. The CDR3 region has the DNA TGCAGTGCTAGAGATCTTCGCGGGGGGGCCCTGACCCAGTACTTC.

The V gene is TRBV12-3 or TRBV12-4, the J gene TRBJ1-5; 9 nucleotides agree with TRBD1. Trimming at V came to 7 bases and at J to 7 bases, leaving 11 bases not matched to a gene. The CDR3 is 15 residues long. CDR3 amino acids: CASKHRDRDRQPQHF. DNA of the CDR3: TGTGCCAGCAAACACCGGGACAGGGACAGGCAGCCCCAGCATTTT.

The chain combines TRBV2 with TRBJ2-3; D not certain. Trimming took off 2 bases at V and 4 bases at J, with 10 bases between the two ends. CDR3 size: 14 residues. Germline V gives CDR1 SNHLY, CDR2 FYNNEI. CDR3 nucleotide sequence: TGTGCCAGCAGTGAAAGGTGGATAGCAGATACGCAGTATTTT. Translation gives CASSERWIADTQYF.

The rearrangement links TRBV7-6 to TRBJ1-1; no firm D call. CDR1 and CDR2 from the germline V gene are SGHVS and FNYEAQ. The CDR3 has 14 residues. V lost 5 bases to trimming and J lost 5 bases, with 15 bases between them. DNA for the CDR3: TGTGCCAGCAGCCCGGGCCTGATCGAGACTGAAGCTTTCTTT. Residues: CASSPGLIETEAFF.

The genes are TRBV5-1 and TRBJ2-1; no clear D. CDR1 and CDR2 from the germline V gene are SGHRS and YFSETQ. The CDR3 sequence is 14 residues long. V gave up 0 bases and J gave up 2 bases, with 6 bases separating them. The CDR3 loop reads CASSLGPTYNEQFF. The CDR3 bases are TGCGCCAGCAGCTTGGGGCCAACCTACAATGAGCAGTTCTTC.

The CDR3 DNA follows: TGTGCCTGGAGTCACGGACAGGGGATTGCCTACGAGCAGTACTTC. This translates into CAWSHGQGIAYEQYF. The chain joins TRBV30 to TRBJ2-7; 9 positions match TRBD1. This CDR3 region has 15 residues. The ends lost 2 bases at V and 2 bases at J; junction bases unmatched: 7. CDR1 and CDR2 (germline): GTSNPN, SVGIG (reference sequence).

The chain combines TRBV24-1 with TRBJ2-7; D might be TRBD1 (5 bases). Germline-derived CDR1 and CDR2 are KGHDR and SFDVKD. This CDR3 is built from 13 residues. The V gene lost 4 bases and the J gene lost 3 bases, with 9 bases spanning the gap. Here the CDR3 DNA reads TGTGCCACCAGTGACTCCGACAGCTACGAGCAGTACTTC. Its translation: CATSDSDSYEQYF.

The chain joins TRBV12-3 or TRBV12-4 to TRBJ2-2; 12 bases line up with TRBD2. V dropped 10 bases and J dropped 3; count of bases not matched to a gene: 3. The CDR3 has 14 amino acids. CDR3 sequence (DNA): TGTGCCACCCTAGCGGGGGGGCACACCGGGGAGCTGTTTTTT. Translation: CATLAGGHTGELFF.

V and J are TRBV6-1 and TRBJ2-1; 9 positions match TRBD2. The V gene end was trimmed by 7 bases and the J gene end by 2 bases; junction bases not matched to a gene: 9. CDR1 MNHNS and CDR2 SASEGT come from the germline V gene. The CDR3 has 16 residues. CDR3 amino acids: CASTKGLAGAYNEQFF. CDR3 bases: TGTGCCAGCACCAAGGGCTTAGCGGGGGCCTACAATGAGCAGTTCTTC.

This sequence joins TRBV5-4 and TRBJ2-7; D unclear. The CDR3 loop spans 15 amino acids. Germline assignment: CDR1 SGHNT and CDR2 YYREEE (reference sequence). V was clipped by 4 bases and J by 0 bases, with 14 bases between them. CDR3 sequence: CASSPPSRYSYEQYF. CDR3 DNA sequence: TGTGCCAGCAGCCCACCTTCCCGGTACTCCTACGAGCAGTACTTC.

The rearrangement uses TRBV29-1 and TRBJ1-2; no clear D gene. This CDR3 spans 12 amino acids. The V end was cut by 6 bases, the J end by 7 bases, with 15 bases between. Per germline, CDR1 SQVTM and CDR2 ANQGSEA. The DNA of the CDR3 is TGCAGCGTCCGCCTCCCGAGCGGTGGCTACACCTTC. It translates to CSVRLPSGGYTF.

V and J are TRBV6-1 and TRBJ2-3; D may match TRBD1 or TRBD2 (6 bases each). V shed 1 base and J shed 6 bases, with 14 bases lying between them. This CDR3 is 15 amino acids long. Germline lookup yields CDR1 MNHNS and CDR2 SASEGT. The CDR3 sequence: CASSEGGTGRDTQYF. The CDR3 bases are TGTGCCAGCAGTGAAGGGGGTACAGGGAGGGATACGCAGTATTTT.

The rearrangement joins TRBV20-1 to TRBJ2-1; D possibly corresponds to TRBD2 (7 bases). The V gene's germline CDR1 is DFQATT and CDR2 SNEGSKA (reference sequence). The CDR3 loop spans 15 amino acids. With 0 bases removed from V and 3 bases from J, the gap between germline ends came to 12 bases. Written as DNA, the CDR3 is TGCAGTGCTAGAGATCGGGGGGCCCTCTACAATGAGCAGTTCTTC. Translation gives CSARDRGALYNEQFF.

In its sample, this clonotype was seen once. The chain uses TRBV7-2 and TRBJ2-2; unclear D gene. Trimming left V 2 bases short and J 6 bases short, with 7 bases between. The CDR3 has 13 residues. In germline, CDR1 is SGHTA, CDR2 FQGNSA. The CDR3 loop is CASSLLYAGELFF. In DNA form, the CDR3 reads TGTGCCAGCAGCTTACTCTACGCCGGGGAGCTGTTTTTT.

The chain employs TRBV6-6 and TRBJ1-6; D gene unclear. Between the trimmed V and J ends, which lost 6 bases and 4 bases, there was a span of 4 bases. CDR1 MNHNY and CDR2 SVGAGI come from the germline V gene (reference sequence). This CDR3 comprises 12 residues. CDR3 DNA: TGTGCCAGCAGGACTTATAATTCACCCCTCCACTTT. Encoded protein: CASRTYNSPLHF.

The chain is built from TRBV7-9 and TRBJ1-1; the D is unclear. V was trimmed by 0 bases and J by 5 bases, leaving 7 bases between them. This CDR3 is 13 amino acids long. CDR1 and CDR2 (germline): SEHNR, FQNEAQ (reference sequence). CDR3 in DNA: TGTGCCAGCAGCTTAGCAGAGGCGACTGAAGCTTTCTTT. The encoded protein is CASSLAEATEAFF.

The genes are TRBV12-3 or TRBV12-4 and TRBJ2-3, with a weak D call TRBD1 (6 bases). The CDR3 runs to 13 residues. Trimming removed 6 bases at V and 8 bases at J, with 15 bases between. Written as DNA, the CDR3 is TGTGCCAGCAGACCGACAGGTCTGGGTACGCAGTATTTT. Protein product: CASRPTGLGTQYF.

In DNA, the CDR3 is TGTGCCAGCAGCCAGGCCGGAGGGATTAGCAATCAGCCCCAGCATTTT. Translated: CASSQAGGISNQPQHF. The J gene is TRBJ1-5, the V gene TRBV4-2; D is uncertain. Germline CDR1 reads LGHNA; CDR2 reads YNFKEQ. Deletions cut 3 bases from V and 0 bases from J, with 12 bases between. This CDR3 spans 16 amino acids.

The chain couples TRBV29-1 to TRBJ1-2; a possible D gene is TRBD1 (6 bases). The CDR3 sequence is 12 residues long. Trimming removed 4 bases at V and 6 bases at J, with 12 bases between. Germline assignment: CDR1 SQVTM and CDR2 ANQGSEA. The DNA of the CDR3 is TGCAGCGTTGGTACAGGGAAAAATGGCTACACCTTC. Translating gives CSVGTGKNGYTF.

As DNA, the CDR3 is TGTGCCAGCAGTTCCAGGGGTGGAAGGAACACTGAAGCTTTCTTT. This translates into CASSSRGGRNTEAFF. This chain connects TRBV6-2 or TRBV6-3 to TRBJ1-1; D is perhaps TRBD1 (6 bases). CDR3 size: 15 residues. V dropped 4 bases and J dropped 1 base, with 13 bases sitting between them. Germline-derived CDR1 and CDR2 are MNHEY and SVGEGT.

V is TRBV5-5 and J is TRBJ1-1; TRBD1 agrees at 7 bases. Germline CDR1 SGHKS, CDR2 YYEKEE (reference sequence). The CDR3 is 14 amino acids. V trimming: 4 bases; J trimming: 5 bases; junction bases outside the gene matches: 8. The DNA of the CDR3 is TGTGCCAGCAGCAAGGGGACAGCAAGGACTGAAGCTTTCTTT. Translating gives CASSKGTARTEAFF.

This chain connects TRBV25-1 to TRBJ1-6, with TRBD1 as a possible D gene (5 bases). The CDR3 consists of 16 residues. CDR1 is MGHDK, CDR2 SYGVNS, per germline. Trimming took off 4 bases at V and 0 bases at J, with 10 bases between the two ends. The CDR3 nucleotides are TGTGCCAGCAGTGGGGGACTAAGCTCCTATAATTCACCCCTCCACTTT. Its protein is CASSGGLSSYNSPLHF.

The rearrangement joins TRBV5-1 to TRBJ2-1, with TRBD2 matching over 10 bases. The CDR3 contains 16 residues. Looked up from germline, CDR1 is SGHRS and CDR2 is YFSETQ. Trimming removed 0 bases from V and 9 bases from J; junction bases left unmatched: 9. CDR3 DNA sequence: TGCGCCAGCAGCTTGGAAGCGGGGGGGCCCTCCGCTGAGCAGTTCTTC. It translates to CASSLEAGGPSAEQFF.

CDR3 region: CASSPWDNSYEQYF. In DNA form, the CDR3 reads TGTGCCAGCAGCCCTTGGGACAACTCCTACGAGCAGTACTTC. The J gene is TRBJ2-7, the V gene TRBV9; a possible D gene is TRBD1 (6 bases). Germline assignment: CDR1 SGDLS and CDR2 YYNGEE. The CDR3 has 14 residues. Trimming shortened V by 4 bases and J by 0 bases, and 11 bases separated the two germline ends.

This clonotype appeared a few times. The J gene is TRBJ2-2, the V gene TRBV6-6; D call uncertain. The CDR3 is 11 amino acids. In germline, CDR1 is MNHNY, CDR2 SVGAGI (reference sequence). V was pared by 5 bases and J by 4 bases, with 2 bases between. CDR3 residues: CASSPTGELFF. In DNA, the CDR3 is TGTGCCAGCAGTCCCACCGGGGAGCTGTTTTTT.

The V call is TRBV29-1, the J call TRBJ2-7; D not resolved. The V gene lost 6 bases and the J gene lost 0 bases, with 9 bases spanning the gap. This CDR3 comprises 12 residues. Germline V gene sequence: CDR1 SQVTM, CDR2 ANQGSEA. CDR3 region: CSVKQSSYEQYF. The CDR3 coding sequence is TGCAGCGTAAAACAGAGCTCCTACGAGCAGTACTTC.

The chain employs TRBV6-6 and TRBJ1-2; tentative D call: TRBD1 (5 bases). V was clipped by 7 bases and J by 3 bases, with 18 bases between them. This CDR3 comprises 15 residues. Germline V lookup: CDR1 MNHNY, CDR2 SVGAGI (reference sequence). The CDR3 coding sequence is TGTGCCAGCACCAGGGCTGAGGTGTCTTACTATGGCTACACCTTC. Translation: CASTRAEVSYYGYTF.

The CDR3 DNA sequence: TGTGCCAGCAGCTCGAGGAGAGATTCACCCCTCCACTTT. It yields the protein CASSSRRDSPLHF. The chain uses TRBV7-3 and TRBJ1-6; no clear D gene. The CDR3 sequence is 13 residues long. The germline V and J ends were trimmed by 4 bases and 8 bases, with 9 bases remaining between them. CDR1 and CDR2 from the germline V gene are SGHTA and FQGTGA.

This sequence joins TRBV5-4 and TRBJ2-3, with D perhaps matching TRBD1 or TRBD2 (5 bases each). The germline V and J ends were trimmed by 3 bases and 5 bases, with 13 bases remaining between them. The CDR3 runs 14 residues. Germline V CDR1 and CDR2: SGHNT, YYREEE (reference sequence). DNA for the CDR3: TGTGCCAGCAGCTCTAAGAGGGGAGTAGATACGCAGTATTTT. Protein: CASSSKRGVDTQYF.

V gene TRBV30 combines with J gene TRBJ1-1; 9 positions agree with TRBD1. The CDR3 consists of 13 residues. Germline CDR1 GTSNPN, CDR2 SVGIG (reference sequence). V was clipped by 1 base and J by 5 bases; unmatched bases: 2. CDR3 bases: TGTGCCTGGAGTGACAGGGGGCGGACTGAAGCTTTCTTT. This codes for CAWSDRGRTEAFF. Filled out from reference TRBV30 and TRBJ1-1, the complete variable domain reads SQTIHQWPATLVQPVGSPLSLECTVEGTSNPNLYWYRQAAGRGLQLLFYSVGIGQISSEVPQNLSASRPQDRQFILSSKKLLLSDSGFYLCAWSDRGRTEAFFGQGTRLTVV.

The V and J genes are TRBV4-1 and TRBJ2-3, with 9 nucleotides matching TRBD1. Germline V gene data show CDR1 as MGHRA and CDR2 as YSYEKL. This CDR3 contains 15 residues. Germline trimming cut 3 bases from V and 2 bases from J; bases unmatched to any gene: 3. The CDR3 is CASSHGQGNTDTQYF. The CDR3 DNA reads TGCGCCAGCAGCCATGGACAGGGGAACACAGATACGCAGTATTTT.

The chain uses TRBV7-9 and TRBJ1-4; the D gene is possibly TRBD1 (5 bases). V was clipped by 5 bases and J by 3 bases, with 16 bases between them. Germline V gives CDR1 SEHNR, CDR2 FQNEAQ (reference sequence). The CDR3 runs 16 residues. The CDR3 DNA is TGTGCCAGCAGCGCGGGGGACGTCGCCTCTAATGAAAAACTGTTTTTT. Translation: CASSAGDVASNEKLFF.